This is a list of T cell receptor beta chains from one sample in a study of T cells in Graves' hyperthyroidism and ophthalmopathy. TCRdb re-called the multiplex PCR reads through MiXCR, storing one row per CDR3 protein. The sample has roughly 520,000 distinct CDR3 sequences; roughly a quarter are singletons. The sample comprised blood. The receptors come from a young woman with Graves' ophthalmopathy. CDR3s include the opening cysteine and the closing phenylalanine or tryptophan. The order of the fields is J gene, V gene, CDR3 protein.

j_gene: TRBJ2-5; v_gene: TRBV27; CDR3aa: CASSSPRETQYF
j_gene: TRBJ2-7; v_gene: TRBV9; CDR3aa: CASSKYDRDDEQYF
j_gene: TRBJ1-1; v_gene: TRBV27; CDR3aa: CASQKTEMNTEAFF
j_gene: TRBJ2-7; v_gene: TRBV6-2/TRBV6-3; CDR3aa: CASNSGGAVIHEQYF
j_gene: TRBJ1-2; v_gene: TRBV6-1; CDR3aa: CASSPVSGYGYTF
j_gene: TRBJ2-4; v_gene: TRBV9; CDR3aa: CASSDSGQPVDIQYF
j_gene: TRBJ2-7; v_gene: TRBV7-2; CDR3aa: CASSLVAGGREQYF
j_gene: TRBJ1-1; v_gene: TRBV20-1; CDR3aa: CSATKENRGTEAFF
j_gene: TRBJ2-5; v_gene: TRBV6-2/TRBV6-3; CDR3aa: CASNNPGLAAETQYF
j_gene: TRBJ2-5; v_gene: TRBV7-8; CDR3aa: CASSPQSGRAGETQYF
j_gene: TRBJ1-2; v_gene: TRBV12-3/TRBV12-4; CDR3aa: CASSSTRGSGYTF
j_gene: TRBJ1-1; v_gene: TRBV20-1; CDR3aa: CSARTPSEGAEAFF
j_gene: TRBJ2-2; v_gene: TRBV24-1; CDR3aa: CATSRLADDTGELFF
j_gene: TRBJ2-4; v_gene: TRBV20-1; CDR3aa: CSARGGRGLAKNIQYF
j_gene: TRBJ1-2; v_gene: TRBV20-1; CDR3aa: CSASHWSVGGYTF
j_gene: TRBJ1-1; v_gene: TRBV12-3/TRBV12-4; CDR3aa: CASSFGGQGIEAFF
j_gene: TRBJ2-7; v_gene: TRBV6-1; CDR3aa: CASSDSGGRREQYF
j_gene: TRBJ2-2; v_gene: TRBV11-2; CDR3aa: CASSLGGVTGELFF
j_gene: TRBJ2-7; v_gene: TRBV6-2/TRBV6-3; CDR3aa: CASSSLVEQYF
j_gene: TRBJ1-2; v_gene: TRBV6-5; CDR3aa: CASSYIPGAGYTF
j_gene: TRBJ2-5; v_gene: TRBV7-8; CDR3aa: CASSSSHGIRGTQYF
j_gene: TRBJ1-1; v_gene: TRBV12-3/TRBV12-4; CDR3aa: CASSFDRAHTEAFF
j_gene: TRBJ1-2; v_gene: TRBV4-1; CDR3aa: CASSHGRDNNYGYTF
j_gene: TRBJ1-2; v_gene: TRBV30; CDR3aa: CAWSPPFEGRNYGYTF
j_gene: TRBJ2-7; v_gene: TRBV27; CDR3aa: CASSPLDRVHEQYF
j_gene: TRBJ1-5; v_gene: TRBV2; CDR3aa: CASSEWRQPQHF
j_gene: TRBJ2-5; v_gene: TRBV5-1; CDR3aa: CASSRSFTRIMQETQYF